This TCR beta chain was observed in a study of OX40 agonist ivuxolimab in advanced cancers. As for the study in general: Those enrolled were 80% to 85% male, with a mean age of 60 years and ages from 23 to 79. Three patients, one with hepatocellular carcinoma and two with cutaneous melanoma, achieved partial responses. Study observations and caveats: At doses 0.1 to 3.0 mg/kg, CD4+ and CD8+ clones expanded. On average, a greater number of expanded clones characterised CD8+ T cells relative to CD4+.

The sample holds one count of this clone. Its specificity is not known. The length of the CDR3 is 15 residues. The germline gives CDR1 SGHVS, CDR2 FNYEAQ. Trimming stripped 4 bases from V and 5 bases from J, with 16 bases between. Profiling relied on immunoSEQ multiplex PCR, and the TCRdb table lists in-frame clones only, not all of them. The data contain over 80,000 clones, 70% to 90% of them singletons. This receptor was identified in an adult with an advanced solid tumor such as melanoma, head and neck, liver or kidney cancer. The starting material was CD4+ or CD8+ T cells sorted from blood, obtained in a trial of the OX40 agonist ivuxolimab. The chain links TRBV7-6 to TRBJ2-3, with D possibly being TRBD2 (6 bases). The CDR3 bases are TGTGCCAGCAGCTACCTTAGCGGTCGGGGAGATACGCAGTATTTT. The encoded protein is CASSYLSGRGDTQYF.